Given below is one T cell receptor (beta chain) in context. Its target is unknown. This CDR3 fails to terminate in the conserved phenylalanine or tryptophan, so it likely reflects a read error. TCRdb re-called the reads through MiXCR, storing one row per CDR3 protein. The table records roughly 760,000 distinct CDR3 sequences, 35% to 40% of them present only once. After removal of 6 bases from V and 2 bases from J, the junction contained 1 base not matched to a gene. This CDR3 comprises 13 residues. CDR1 LGHDT and CDR2 YNNKEL come from the germline V gene (reference sequence). The entry originates in a study of T cell repertoires in cytomegalovirus infection. Study-level information: Carrying CMV and the relevant HLA type showed in public TCR beta signatures. General study findings and limits: The ex vivo response was dominated by HLA-C-restricted CMV-specific TCR beta clonotypes.

This chain links TRBV3-1 with TRBJ1-2; TRBD1 matches at 9 bases. This receptor was obtained from a human donor in good health (CMV status not recorded). Some clones in this sample may be carry-over from other donors' samples. Sequencing input: PBMCs. The CDR3 sequence: CASRDRGNYGYTL. The CDR3 nucleotides read TGTGCCAGCAGAGACAGGGGGAACTATGGCTACACCCTC.